This T cell receptor (beta chain) was sequenced during a study of T-cell memory formation after mild COVID-19. Notes on the study in general: Second-wave clones with a day 37 peak had unconfirmed SARS-CoV-2 specificity. Mainly CM and EM harbored the contracting CD4+ clones; mainly EMRA harbored the CD8+ ones.

V was pared by 0 bases and J by 5 bases, with 20 bases between. Germline CDR1 and CDR2: GTSNPN and SVGIG (reference sequence). The CDR3 totals 16 residues. This clonotype has a handful of counts. Its target is not known. A single record per CDR3 protein comes from TCRdb applying MiXCR to the 5' RACE reads. This repertoire shows about 470,000 distinct CDR3 sequences, around 25% found once; its top ten account for around 12%. The rearrangement links TRBV30 to TRBJ2-7; D might be TRBD2 (5 bases). The TCR originated in an adult woman who had mild COVID-19 (a few samples of this study predate the infection). Cell type and time point are not known. Sample: PBMCs or a T cell subset sorted from them (not recorded which). Written as DNA, the CDR3 is TGTGCCTGGAGTGTCCTTGGTCGAGTACCTAGCCACGAGCAGTACTTC. This sequence encodes CAWSVLGRVPSHEQYF.